This T cell receptor beta chain is drawn from a study of graft-versus-host responses after intestinal transplantation. At the level of the study: Induction with anti-thymocyte globulin, then tacrolimus and steroids for around three years, was given to all recipients. General study results and limits: When patients had graft-donor T cell macrochimerism, their allografts held high graft-versus-host to host-versus-graft clonal ratios.

Notes on this clone: Its antigen remains unidentified.

Assay used: immunoSEQ multiplex PCR; TCRdb lists only in-frame clones, some missing. The data show fewer than 120,000 clones, just under 95% seen once. Sequencing used unstimulated CD8+ T cells sorted from spleen or lymph node cells, obtained before intestinal transplant. The sequence came from a human donor who received an intestinal transplant.

The CDR3, as DNA: TGTGCCAGCAGTTTAACCCCTGACAGGTCCTACGAGCAGTACTTC. Protein sequence: CASSLTPDRSYEQYF. V is TRBV28 and J is TRBJ2-5; D perhaps matches TRBD1 (6 bases). The J call could be wrong; TRBJ2-7 is a better fit for the DNA end. The CDR3 covers 15 residues. Germline V CDR1 and CDR2: MDHEN, SYDVKM.